The 30 T cell receptor beta chains below all came from one sample that was sequenced in a study of blood T cell repertoires in COVID-19. The method was immunoSEQ multiplex PCR; TCRdb's version includes in-frame clones alone and lacks a portion of them. Of about 180,000 clones listed, around 88% are singletons. Sequencing was done on a sample of peripheral blood. The receptor source for this set is a woman aged 25 to 39 with acute or convalescent COVID-19.

This chain uses TRBV7-9 with TRBJ2-1, with 7 bases matching TRBD2. Germline V gene lookup returns CDR1 SEHNR and CDR2 FQNEAQ (reference sequence). The trim removed 0 bases at V and 8 bases at J, leaving 1 base unmatched. The length of the CDR3 is 13 residues. CDR3 nucleotide sequence: TGTGCCAGCAGCTTAGCGGCGGGGGATGAGCAGTTCTTC. Translation: CASSLAAGDEQFF.

The rearrangement links TRBV20-1 to TRBJ1-2; TRBD1 is a possible D gene (5 bases). This CDR3 is built from 14 residues. V shed 3 bases and J shed 6 bases, with 17 bases lying between them. The V gene's germline CDR1 is DFQATT and CDR2 SNEGSKA (reference sequence). CDR3 nucleotides: TGCAGTGCTAGTAGCCAGGGATTTTATGATGGCTACACCTTC. Encoded protein: CSASSQGFYDGYTF.

The chain employs TRBV3-1 (or the pseudogene TRBV3-2) and TRBJ2-3; 7 bases align to TRBD1. Per germline, CDR1 LGHDT and CDR2 YNNKEL (reference sequence). CDR3 length: 11 amino acids. Losses at the gene ends were 7 bases for V and 8 bases for J; bases not matched to a gene: 3. The CDR3, as DNA: TGTGCCAGCAACTCAGGGGGTACGCAGTATTTT. This codes for CASNSGGTQYF.

This clone was seen once. This chain links TRBV6-4 with TRBJ2-5; 8 bases are shared with TRBD2. The length of the CDR3 is 16 residues. CDR1 and CDR2 (germline): MRHNA, SNTAGT. V trimming: 11 bases; J trimming: 1 base; junction bases outside the gene matches: 15. Here the CDR3 reads CAGGSRSGSTQETQYF. The CDR3 coding sequence is TGTGCCGGGGGTAGTCGGAGCGGGAGTACCCAAGAGACCCAGTACTTC.

As concerns this clone: The same CDR3 can be traced to other DNA sequences in this sample. This chain links TRBV28 with TRBJ1-1; D is uncertain. Germline-derived CDR1 and CDR2 are MDHEN and SYDVKM. The CDR3 has 11 amino acids. V dropped 7 bases and J dropped 1 base, with 4 bases sitting between them. As DNA, the CDR3 is TGTGCCAGCACCAGGAACACTGAAGCTTTCTTT. Its translation: CASTRNTEAFF.

This rearrangement joins TRBV25-1 to TRBJ1-1; weak D call: TRBD1 (6 bases). Looked up from germline, CDR1 is MGHDK and CDR2 is SYGVNS. This CDR3 is built from 13 residues. Deletions cut 7 bases from V and 5 bases from J, with 14 bases between. The CDR3 loop is CASKGHRGTEAFF. CDR3 sequence (DNA): TGTGCCAGCAAGGGACACCGGGGAACTGAAGCTTTCTTT. Variable domain in full (rest from reference TRBV25-1 and TRBJ1-1): EADIYQTPRYLVIGTGKKITLECSQTMGHDKMYWYQQDPGMELHLIHYSYGVNSTEKGDLSSESTVSRIRTEHFPLTLESARPSHTSQYLCASKGHRGTEAFFGQGTRLTVV.

CDR3 coding DNA: TGTGCCAGCAGCTTAGGGCCGACATCCTACGAGCAGTACTTC. This gives the protein CASSLGPTSYEQYF. The chain employs TRBV7-2 and TRBJ2-7; D not certain. This CDR3 has 14 residues. With 1 base removed from V and 1 base from J, the gap between germline ends came to 8 bases. The germline V gene has CDR1 SGHTA and CDR2 FQGNSA.

CDR3 nucleotides: TGTGCCTGGACCCGGGAGTCGAACACCGGGGAGCTGTTTTTT. Translated: CAWTRESNTGELFF. The J gene is TRBJ2-2, the V gene TRBV30; D might be TRBD2 (6 bases). The CDR3 sequence is 14 residues long. In germline, CDR1 is GTSNPN, CDR2 SVGIG (reference sequence). The V gene lost 4 bases and the J gene lost 0 bases, with 9 bases spanning the gap.

The chain links TRBV9 to TRBJ2-5, with TRBD2 matching 14 bases. J lost 1 base, V lost 2 bases, and 1 base had no gene match. The CDR3 covers 16 residues. CDR1 and CDR2 from the germline V gene are SGDLS and YYNGEE. This CDR3 is CASSVGTSGSQETQYF. The DNA of the CDR3 is TGTGCCAGCAGCGTGGGGACTAGCGGGAGCCAAGAGACCCAGTACTTC. The full variable domain, completed using reference TRBV9 and TRBJ2-5, is DSGVTQTPKHLITATGQRVTLRCSPRSGDLSVYWYQQSLDQGLQFLIQYYNGEERAKGNILERFSAQQFPDLHSELNLSSLELGDSALYFCASSVGTSGSQETQYFGPGTRLLVL.

This clone was seen only once. Other nucleotide sequences in the sample specify the same CDR3. The rearrangement links TRBV28 to TRBJ1-5; D remains ambiguous. Trimming removed 5 bases from V and 7 bases from J, with 9 bases in between. Per the germline V gene, CDR1 is MDHEN and CDR2 is SYDVKM. The CDR3 contains 12 residues. The chain's CDR3 is CASSLSLQPQHF. DNA of the CDR3: TGTGCCAGCAGTCTCTCCCTCCAGCCCCAGCATTTT. The full variable domain, its missing parts supplied by reference TRBV28 and TRBJ1-5, is DVKVTQSSRYLVKRTGEKVFLECVQDMDHENMFWYRQDPGLGLRLIYFSYDVKMKEKGDIPEGYSVSREKKERFSLILESASTNQTSMYLCASSLSLQPQHFGDGTRLSIL.

V usage is TRBV28 and J usage is TRBJ1-2; perhaps TRBD1 as D (5 bases). The CDR3 is 13 amino acids. The V gene's germline CDR1 is MDHEN and CDR2 SYDVKM. Trimming removed 7 bases from V and 3 bases from J, with 12 bases in between. The CDR3 DNA reads TGTGCCAGCACGGTACAGGCGGACTATGGCTACACCTTC. Its protein product is CASTVQADYGYTF.

V usage is TRBV6-5 and J usage is TRBJ2-1; D gene unclear. The germline V and J ends were trimmed by 8 bases and 16 bases, with 15 bases remaining between them. The germline CDR1 and CDR2 sequences are MNHEY and SVGAGI. CDR3 length: 10 residues. CDR3 in DNA: TGTGCCAGCGAATTAAATGAGCTATTCTTC. Encoded protein: CASELNELFF.

A single count supports this clone. The rearrangement joins TRBV10-3 to TRBJ1-2, with D perhaps matching TRBD1 (6 bases). The V gene lost 0 bases and the J gene lost 5 bases, with 13 bases spanning the gap. The germline gives CDR1 ENHRY, CDR2 SYGVKD. This CDR3 has 15 amino acids. CDR3 nucleotides: TGTGCCATCAGTGAGTCGGGGGCGAGATCGTATGGCTACACCTTC. This translates into CAISESGARSYGYTF.

The chain has TRBV5-1 and TRBJ2-7; 11 bases align to TRBD2. Germline assignment: CDR1 SGHRS and CDR2 YFSETQ. The CDR3 runs to 14 residues. After removal of 4 bases from V and 3 bases from J, the junction contained 3 bases not matched to a gene. CDR3 loop: CASSPTSGSYEQYF. CDR3 in DNA: TGCGCCAGCAGCCCCACTAGCGGGAGCTACGAGCAGTACTTC.

J is TRBJ1-1 and V is TRBV5-8; 7 nucleotides match TRBD1. CDR3 length: 15 amino acids. The V gene's germline CDR1 is SGHTS and CDR2 YDEGEE. The ends lost 0 bases at V and 8 bases at J; junction bases unmatched: 10. The CDR3 is CASSLAGGQSTEAFF. In DNA, the CDR3 is TGTGCCAGCAGCTTGGCTGGGGGACAGTCCACCGAAGCTTTCTTT.

This chain joins TRBV13 and TRBJ2-6; weak D call: TRBD2 (6 bases). CDR3 length: 16 amino acids. CDR1 is PRHDT, CDR2 FYEKMQ, per germline (reference sequence). The V end lost 11 bases, the J end lost 4 bases, and 21 bases lay between the germline ends. CDR3 amino acids: CASHPRLAHGANVLTF. The CDR3, as DNA: TGTGCCTCACACCCCCGGCTAGCGCACGGGGCCAACGTCCTGACTTTC.

This clone has just one count. CDR3 nucleotides: TGTGCCAGCAGCCCCCAGGGCAGGGCGCAGGGAAACACCATATATTTT. It specifies CASSPQGRAQGNTIYF. The chain carries TRBV7-2 and TRBJ1-3, with D possibly TRBD1 on 5 matching bases. The V end was cut by 5 bases, the J end by 4 bases, with 18 bases between. There are 16 residues in the CDR3. CDR1 is SGHTA and CDR2 is FQGNSA in the germline V gene.

V is TRBV7-9 and J is TRBJ2-1; D gene uncertain. There are 12 residues in the CDR3. V lost 4 bases, J lost 8 bases, and 9 bases lay in between. Looked up from germline, CDR1 is SEHNR and CDR2 is FQNEAQ (reference sequence). The CDR3 spells CASSSASDEQFF. The DNA of the CDR3 is TGTGCCAGCAGCTCAGCGTCCGATGAGCAGTTCTTC.

This clone has a single count. CDR3 region: CASSQDGSSGNTIYF. The CDR3 bases are TGTGCCAGCAGCCAAGATGGGAGCTCTGGAAACACCATATATTTT. The rearrangement links TRBV3-1 (or the pseudogene TRBV3-2) to TRBJ1-3; D is uncertain. The germline V and J ends were trimmed by 0 bases and 0 bases, with 6 bases remaining between them. CDR3 length equals 15 residues. CDR1 is LGHDT and CDR2 is YNNKEL in the germline V gene (reference sequence).

The chain is built from TRBV5-1 and TRBJ2-1; TRBD1 matches at 7 bases. Germline lookup yields CDR1 SGHRS and CDR2 YFSETQ. The CDR3 runs to 13 residues. V shed 2 bases, J shed 10 bases, and the junction held 6 bases outside the gene matches. For the CDR3, the DNA is TGCGCCAGCAGCTTACAGGGGAGAGGGGAGCAGTTCTTC. Residues: CASSLQGRGEQFF.

The genes are TRBV2 and TRBJ2-1; D is undetermined. Germline lookup yields CDR1 SNHLY and CDR2 FYNNEI. The CDR3 loop spans 10 amino acids. V dropped 4 bases and J dropped 9 bases, with 4 bases sitting between them. The chain's CDR3 is CASSAVEQFF. In nucleotides, the CDR3 is TGTGCCAGCAGTGCAGTTGAGCAGTTCTTC.

The table lists this clone with a count of one. The chain employs TRBV27 and TRBJ2-7; possibly TRBD1 for D (5 bases). Trimming took off 0 bases at V and 6 bases at J, with 9 bases between the two ends. The CDR3 has 13 amino acids. Germline V lookup: CDR1 MNHEY, CDR2 SMNVEV (reference sequence). In DNA form, the CDR3 reads TGTGCCAGCAGTTTATCGAGTAGGGGCGAGCAGTACTTC. Translation: CASSLSSRGEQYF.

The rearrangement joins TRBV6-5 to TRBJ2-7; D call uncertain. Trimming took 5 bases from V and 3 from J, leaving 11 bases between them. Germline V gene lookup returns CDR1 MNHEY and CDR2 SVGAGI. The CDR3 spans 13 residues. In nucleotides, the CDR3 is TGTGCCAGCAGTAGTGCAGATAACTACGAGCAGTACTTC. It is translated as CASSSADNYEQYF.

V usage is TRBV3-1 (or the pseudogene TRBV3-2) and J usage is TRBJ1-6, with unresolved D. The CDR3 is 11 residues long. The V end was cut by 5 bases, the J end by 7 bases, with 3 bases between. In germline, CDR1 is LGHDT, CDR2 YNNKEL (reference sequence). The CDR3 loop is CASSSNSPLHF. CDR3 nucleotide sequence: TGTGCCAGCAGCTCAAATTCACCCCTCCACTTT.

The DNA of the CDR3 is TGTGCCAGCAGCCAAGACGTTGACACCGGGGAGCTGTTTTTT. It is translated as CASSQDVDTGELFF. This chain uses TRBV3-1 (or the pseudogene TRBV3-2) with TRBJ2-2; D uncertain. Trimming took 0 bases from V and 3 from J, leaving 5 bases between them. In germline, CDR1 is LGHDT, CDR2 YNNKEL (reference sequence). This CDR3 has 14 amino acids.

The chain recombines TRBV6-5 with TRBJ2-4; the D gene is possibly TRBD1 (8 bases). V lost 10 bases, J lost 0 bases, and 16 bases lay in between. CDR1 and CDR2 (germline): MNHEY, SVGAGI. This CDR3 contains 15 residues. CDR3 sequence reads: CATTGGGAAKNIQYF. In DNA form, the CDR3 reads TGTGCCACCACAGGGGGGGGCGCAGCCAAAAACATTCAGTACTTC.

The chain has TRBV5-4 and TRBJ2-2, with D possibly TRBD2 on 6 matching bases. V was pared by 4 bases and J by 4 bases, with 17 bases between. Germline CDR1 reads SGHNT; CDR2 reads YYREEE (reference sequence). The CDR3 is 16 amino acids. The CDR3 nucleotides are TGTGCCAGCAGCCCCTCAGGAGGGCGCGGCACCGGGGAGCTGTTTTTT. Protein: CASSPSGGRGTGELFF.

This clone was found a few times. The chain carries TRBV27 and TRBJ2-7, with D possibly TRBD2 on 5 matching bases. The CDR3 length is 14 residues. From germline, CDR1 is MNHEY and CDR2 SMNVEV (reference sequence). Trimming cost V 2 bases and J 4 bases, with 12 bases left between them. In DNA form, the CDR3 reads TGTGCCAGCAGTTTAATAGGGCCGGGGTACGAGCAGTACTTC. It translates to CASSLIGPGYEQYF.

This CDR3 is CASSLGRAQDYGYTF. Written as DNA, the CDR3 is TGTGCCAGCAGCTTAGGGAGGGCTCAGGACTATGGCTACACCTTC. V usage is TRBV7-9 and J usage is TRBJ1-2; no reliable D call. Germline V lookup: CDR1 SEHNR, CDR2 FQNEAQ (reference sequence). The V gene lost 1 base and the J gene lost 3 bases, with 12 bases spanning the gap. This CDR3 has 15 amino acids.

The J gene is TRBJ2-2, the V gene TRBV7-9; 7 bases are a match to TRBD2. J lost 1 base, V lost 0 bases, and 8 bases had no gene match. Germline V gene data show CDR1 as SEHNR and CDR2 as FQNEAQ (reference sequence). The CDR3 loop spans 18 amino acids. Here the CDR3 DNA reads TGTGCCAGCAGCTTAGCGCCCCGACTAGCATTGAACACCGGGGAGCTGTTTTTT. The encoded protein is CASSLAPRLALNTGELFF.